The clone carrying this T cell receptor beta chain appeared many times. Its antigen is as yet unknown. What was amplified from RNA transcripts were TCR beta CDR3 regions. With the HTBI primer set, the TCR CDR3 went through a first round of RT-PCR. In TCRdb, the multiplex PCR reads were re-called with MiXCR into one record per CDR3 protein. The sample holds around 280,000 distinct CDR3 sequences, less than 15% seen once. This specimen belongs to a study of T cells in Graves' hyperthyroidism and ophthalmopathy. Study-wide points: Ophthalmopathy was identified by the model a median about seven months ahead of onset.

This CDR3 is built from 15 residues. V shed 4 bases and J 5 bases; nucleotides not matched to a gene: 9. The rearrangement uses TRBV12-3 or TRBV12-4 and TRBJ2-5; 8 bases line up with TRBD1. The source is a woman aged 30 to 39 with Graves' hyperthyroidism that later progressed to Graves' ophthalmopathy. Sequencing was carried out using blood. CDR3 DNA: TGTGCCAGCAGTTCCAAGACAGGGGCAAAGGAGACCCAGTACTTC. Translating gives CASSSKTGAKETQYF.